Following are 27 T cell receptor beta chains from one sample sequenced in a study of post-analysis software for immune sequencing data. Findings and limits, study-wide: Five TRBV segments, including TRBV5-6, TRBV5-1 and TRBV20-1, were more frequent in patients than controls.

For these TCRs, the target antigens are not known. Included in the TCR beta cDNA libraries were unique molecular identifiers. TCRdb reprocessed the PCR reads via MiXCR and lists one record per CDR3 protein. The table lists about 820,000 distinct CDR3 sequences, roughly 50% of them singletons. Sequenced material: blood. These receptors came from a girl between 10 and 17 years old with multiple sclerosis.

Comments on this clonotype: One end of the junction does not line up with germline, which may come from a read error. The V and J genes are TRBV20-1 and TRBJ1-2; the D gene is possibly TRBD1 (6 bases). The germline V gene encodes CDR1 DFQATT and CDR2 SNEGSKA (reference sequence). The CDR3 has 18 residues. Written as DNA, the CDR3 is TGCAGTGCTAGAGATCGGGCAGGGGCCAACCATCCCCTCTATGGCTTCACCTTC. Translated, it gives CSARDRAGANHPLYGFTF.

J is TRBJ2-5 and V is TRBV11-2, with D uncertain. Germline V lookup: CDR1 SGHAT, CDR2 FQNNGV. The CDR3 runs 11 residues. V was cut by 1 base and J by 8 bases, with 5 bases left in between. CDR3 amino acids: CASSLGVTQYF. The CDR3 coding sequence is TGTGCCAGCAGCTTAGGTGTAACCCAGTACTTC.

V usage is TRBV5-1 and J usage is TRBJ2-7, with 13 nucleotides matching TRBD2. Germline CDR1 SGHRS, CDR2 YFSETQ. V shed 1 base and J 2 bases; nucleotides not matched to a gene: 6. The CDR3 is 17 amino acids. The CDR3 DNA follows: TGCGCCAGCAGCTTGTCACTAGCGGGAGGGGCCCCCTACGAGCAGTACTTC. It translates to CASSLSLAGGAPYEQYF. Complete variable domain (other parts from reference TRBV5-1 and TRBJ2-7): KAGVTQTPRYLIKTRGQQVTLSCSPISGHRSVSWYQQTPGQGLQFLFEYFSETQRNKGNFPGRFSGRQFSNSRSEMNVSTLELGDSALYLCASSLSLAGGAPYEQYFGPGTRLTVT.

J is TRBJ1-2 and V is TRBV9; 7 nucleotides align to TRBD1. Germline V lookup: CDR1 SGDLS, CDR2 YYNGEE. Losses at the gene ends were 3 bases for V and 7 bases for J; bases not matched to a gene: 9. The CDR3 is 14 amino acids. CDR3 DNA: TGTGCCAGCAGCGCGGCCGGGACAGCTCCTGGCTACACCTTC. It encodes CASSAAGTAPGYTF.

The V and J genes are TRBV29-1 and TRBJ2-7; D unresolved. V shed 4 bases and J shed 7 bases, with 11 bases lying between them. CDR3 length: 11 amino acids. The germline V gene encodes CDR1 SQVTM and CDR2 ANQGSEA. The DNA of the CDR3 is TGCAGCGTTGTAAGGGTTAATGAGCAGTACTTC. It is translated as CSVVRVNEQYF.

The rearrangement joins TRBV20-1 to TRBJ1-2; D gene uncertain. CDR3 length: 11 residues. CDR1 and CDR2 (germline): DFQATT, SNEGSKA (reference sequence). CDR3 nucleotide sequence: TGCAGGGCAACCCGAAGGAATGGCTACACCTTC. Residues: CRATRRNGYTF.

V and J are TRBV5-1 and TRBJ2-5; 13 bases agree with TRBD2. The J call is in doubt because the DNA end fits TRBJ2-7 better. The CDR3 spans 16 residues. Germline V gives CDR1 SGHRS, CDR2 YFSETQ. The CDR3 is CASSMGTSGIAYEQYF. CDR3 DNA sequence: TGCGCCAGCAGCATGGGGACTAGCGGGATCGCCTACGAGCAGTACTTC.

This rearrangement joins TRBV9 to TRBJ2-5, with 11 bases lining up with TRBD2. Germline V gene lookup returns CDR1 SGDLS and CDR2 YYNGEE. This CDR3 is built from 15 residues. V shed 0 bases, J shed 5 bases, and the junction held 3 bases outside the gene matches. The CDR3 loop reads CASSVGVAGGETQYF. CDR3 bases: TGTGCCAGCAGCGTAGGGGTAGCGGGAGGGGAGACCCAGTACTTC.

The chain carries TRBV7-2 and TRBJ2-1; TRBD2 matches at 10 bases. This CDR3 is 15 amino acids long. Germline CDR1 reads SGHTA; CDR2 reads FQGNSA. V shed 1 base and J 6 bases; nucleotides not matched to a gene: 3. The CDR3, as DNA: TGTGCCAGCAGCTTAGTAGCGGGAGGTTTCAATGAGCAGTTCTTC. This sequence encodes CASSLVAGGFNEQFF. Full variable domain (remainder filled in from reference TRBV7-2 and TRBJ2-1): GAGVSQSPSNKVTEKGKDVELRCDPISGHTALYWYRQSLGQGLEFLIYFQGNSAPDKSGLPSDRFSAERTGGSVSTLTIQRTQQEDSAVYLCASSLVAGGFNEQFFGPGTRLTVL.

J is TRBJ1-2 and V is TRBV15; maybe TRBD1 (5 bases). The V gene's germline CDR1 is LNHNV and CDR2 YYDKDF (reference sequence). The CDR3 extends over 16 amino acids. V lost 1 base and J lost 5, with 17 bases in between. The CDR3, as DNA: TGTGCCACCAGCAGAGTCAGGGCCAAGGTGGCGTATGGCTACACCTTC. This gives the protein CATSRVRAKVAYGYTF.

This chain links TRBV12-3 or TRBV12-4 with TRBJ1-4; D remains unclear. V gave up 6 bases and J gave up 4 bases, with 12 bases separating them. The CDR3 is made up of 14 amino acids. The CDR3 sequence is CASSPSGLNEKLFF. Here the CDR3 DNA reads TGTGCCAGCAGCCCGAGCGGCCTTAATGAAAAACTGTTTTTT.

This clonotype was picked up a small number of times. The gene calls are TRBV7-9 and TRBJ2-4; D may be TRBD1 (6 bases). V was shortened by 4 bases and J by 7 bases, with 17 bases between the two germline ends. The CDR3 is made up of 15 amino acids. Germline CDR1 and CDR2: SEHNR and FQNEAQ (reference sequence). CDR3 sequence (DNA): TGTGCCAGCAGCTCGGTACAGGGTTTCGCTAACATTCAGTACTTC. Residues: CASSSVQGFANIQYF.

V and J are TRBV4-2 and TRBJ1-4; 7 nucleotides agree with TRBD1. The germline V gene encodes CDR1 LGHNA and CDR2 YNFKEQ. The CDR3 covers 18 residues. V trimming: 1 base; J trimming: 5 bases; junction bases outside the gene matches: 13. The CDR3: CASSQAGQVLRGNEKLFF. DNA of the CDR3: TGTGCCAGCAGCCAAGCCGGACAGGTACTAAGAGGGAATGAAAAACTGTTTTTT.

This chain uses TRBV7-9 with TRBJ2-5, with D possibly matching TRBD2 (5 bases). The V end was cut by 2 bases, the J end by 3 bases, with 10 bases between. The length of the CDR3 is 14 residues. Germline loops: CDR1 SEHNR, CDR2 FQNEAQ (reference sequence). CDR3 residues: CASSLRSGKETQYF. The CDR3 region has the DNA TGTGCCAGCAGCTTAAGGTCGGGGAAAGAGACCCAGTACTTC.

The rearrangement uses TRBV29-1 and TRBJ2-1; D remains ambiguous. Per the germline V gene, CDR1 is SQVTM and CDR2 is ANQGSEA. Between the trimmed V and J ends, which lost 8 bases and 4 bases, there was a span of 15 bases. This CDR3 contains 13 residues. This CDR3 reads CSLYRLGYNEQFF. Written as DNA, the CDR3 is TGCAGCTTGTACCGCCTGGGGTACAATGAGCAGTTCTTC.

The V and J genes are TRBV3-1 and TRBJ2-3; D unresolved. The CDR3 is 16 amino acids. V was trimmed by 2 bases and J by 6 bases, leaving 18 bases between them. The germline V gene has CDR1 LGHDT and CDR2 YNNKEL (reference sequence). In nucleotides, the CDR3 is TGTGCCAGCAGCCAAATCGGAGAAATAGAAAGGGATACGCAGTATTTT. Translating it yields CASSQIGEIERDTQYF.

The V call is TRBV20-1, the J call TRBJ1-1, with a weak D call TRBD1 (6 bases). The CDR3 is 14 residues long. In germline, CDR1 is DFQATT, CDR2 SNEGSKA (reference sequence). The V gene lost 5 bases and the J gene lost 2 bases, with 15 bases spanning the gap. The CDR3, as DNA: TGCAGTGCTCTGGGGGGCGCGGGAAACACTGAAGCTTTCTTT. Translating gives CSALGGAGNTEAFF.

The V call is TRBV29-1, the J call TRBJ2-7, with no clear D. The V and J ends lost 4 bases and 3 bases respectively, with 7 bases between them. Germline V gene lookup returns CDR1 SQVTM and CDR2 ANQGSEA. The CDR3 is 11 residues long. CDR3 protein: CSVGAFYEQYF. The CDR3 DNA follows: TGCAGCGTTGGAGCTTTCTACGAGCAGTACTTC.

The chain combines TRBV25-1 with TRBJ2-7; D may be TRBD1 (5 bases). Germline CDR1 MGHDK, CDR2 SYGVNS. The CDR3 runs 15 residues. V lost 1 base and J 2 bases, leaving 12 bases between the germline ends. This CDR3 reads CASSEWGKSTYEQYF. For the CDR3, the DNA is TGTGCCAGCAGTGAATGGGGCAAATCGACCTACGAGCAGTACTTC.

The chain employs TRBV12-5 and TRBJ1-1, with TRBD1 matching over 11 bases. This CDR3 contains 14 residues. Germline CDR1 LGHNT, CDR2 FRNRAP. The V segment lost 3 bases and the J segment 4 bases; nucleotides outside the gene matches: 1. The CDR3 region has the DNA TGTGCTAGTGGTTTCGGGACAGGGGGCACTGAAGCTTTCTTT. Translation gives CASGFGTGGTEAFF.

V and J are TRBV5-1 and TRBJ2-7; 11 bases align to TRBD2. The V gene end was trimmed by 4 bases and the J gene end by 6 bases; junction bases not matched to a gene: 9. The CDR3 is 15 residues long. The germline V gene encodes CDR1 SGHRS and CDR2 YFSETQ. Written as DNA, the CDR3 is TGCGCCAGCAGCACAACACTAGCGGGAGTCTCCGAGCAGTACTTC. Amino acids: CASSTTLAGVSEQYF.

The chain joins TRBV25-1 to TRBJ2-5; 7 bases match TRBD1. Trimming removed 2 bases from V and 4 bases from J; junction bases left unmatched: 4. The CDR3 has 14 residues. Germline-derived CDR1 and CDR2 are MGHDK and SYGVNS. The CDR3 DNA sequence: TGTGCCAGCAGTGAAGGGGACAGCCGAGAGACCCAGTACTTC. It codes for CASSEGDSRETQYF.

This clonotype was seen just once. The chain carries TRBV7-2 and TRBJ1-2; D not resolved. Germline V gene lookup returns CDR1 SGHTA and CDR2 FQGNSA. This CDR3 is 14 amino acids long. The V end was cut by 5 bases, the J end by 4 bases, with 14 bases between. Here the CDR3 reads CASSLWEGTYGYTF. The CDR3 DNA reads as TGTGCCAGCAGCCTATGGGAGGGAACCTATGGCTACACCTTC. The complete variable domain, with remaining parts taken from reference TRBV7-2 and TRBJ1-2, reads GAGVSQSPSNKVTEKGKDVELRCDPISGHTALYWYRQSLGQGLEFLIYFQGNSAPDKSGLPSDRFSAERTGGSVSTLTIQRTQQEDSAVYLCASSLWEGTYGYTFGSGTRLTVV.

This chain links TRBV20-1 with TRBJ2-5; D uncertain. This CDR3 spans 11 amino acids. Trimming left V 4 bases short and J 1 base short, with 4 bases between. Germline V gene sequence: CDR1 DFQATT, CDR2 SNEGSKA (reference sequence). CDR3 nucleotide sequence: TGCAGTGCTATGCTCCAAGAGACCCAGTACTTC. Protein: CSAMLQETQYF.

The chain is built from TRBV7-8 and TRBJ2-3, with a tentative D call TRBD2 (6 bases). Deletions cut 5 bases from V and 9 bases from J, with 18 bases between. The germline CDR1 and CDR2 sequences are SGHVS and FQNEAQ. The CDR3 loop spans 14 amino acids. CDR3 sequence (DNA): TGTGCCAGCAGCCCCCCACCGGACTATAGAACGCAGTATTTT. Its protein is CASSPPPDYRTQYF.

The chain has TRBV5-1 and TRBJ1-6; D not certain. Germline-derived CDR1 and CDR2 are SGHRS and YFSETQ. V was clipped by 0 bases and J by 7 bases, with 8 bases between them. There are 14 residues in the CDR3. CDR3 sequence reads: CASSLVRENSPLHF. DNA of the CDR3: TGCGCCAGCAGCTTGGTAAGGGAGAATTCACCCCTCCACTTT.

The chain links TRBV5-1 to TRBJ2-4; 9 bases map to TRBD1. The DNA end is a closer match to TRBJ2-7, so the J assignment may be wrong. CDR1 is SGHRS and CDR2 is YFSETQ in the germline V gene. The CDR3 length is 15 residues. The CDR3 DNA reads TGCGCCAGCAGCTTGGGGACAGGGGTGGAGTACGAGCAGTACTTC. It is translated as CASSLGTGVEYEQYF.